This T cell receptor (beta chain) was obtained from a study of control samples from healthy donors and cancer patients. Profiling relied on immunoSEQ multiplex PCR, and the TCRdb table lists in-frame clones only, not all of them. The table shows around 230,000 clones, with roughly 94% occurring only once. Trimming stripped 2 bases from V and 2 bases from J, with 27 bases between. CDR3 length: 19 residues. Germline values: CDR1 GTSNPN, CDR2 SVGIG (reference sequence). The clonotype comes from a man aged 50-60 years in good health. The sequenced material came from blood. This chain uses TRBV30 with TRBJ1-2, with D perhaps TRBD1 (5 bases). CDR3 coding DNA: TGTGCCTGGAGTCCGAATTCCACGACAGTCTCTTATCTAAACTATGGCTACACCTTC. Encoded protein: CAWSPNSTTVSYLNYGYTF.